The entry that follows covers one T cell receptor beta chain sequence. Data came from immunoSEQ multiplex PCR; TCRdb stores just in-frame clones and leaves some out. The sample records over 200,000 clones, 70% to 90% being singletons. This sample was included in a study of cytomegalovirus exposure and HLA in healthy donors. The CDR3 runs to 13 residues. The V end lost 7 bases, the J end lost 4 bases, and 13 bases lay between the germline ends. Germline-derived CDR1 and CDR2 are SEHNR and FQNEAQ (reference sequence). The V call is TRBV7-9, the J call TRBJ2-5; possibly TRBD2 for D (6 bases). The specimen sequenced was PBMCs. This TCR was sampled from a woman younger than 35 in good health and CMV-seronegative. The CDR3 DNA reads as TGTGCCAGCACCTCCACCGGGGGAGAGACCCAGTACTTC. It codes for CASTSTGGETQYF.